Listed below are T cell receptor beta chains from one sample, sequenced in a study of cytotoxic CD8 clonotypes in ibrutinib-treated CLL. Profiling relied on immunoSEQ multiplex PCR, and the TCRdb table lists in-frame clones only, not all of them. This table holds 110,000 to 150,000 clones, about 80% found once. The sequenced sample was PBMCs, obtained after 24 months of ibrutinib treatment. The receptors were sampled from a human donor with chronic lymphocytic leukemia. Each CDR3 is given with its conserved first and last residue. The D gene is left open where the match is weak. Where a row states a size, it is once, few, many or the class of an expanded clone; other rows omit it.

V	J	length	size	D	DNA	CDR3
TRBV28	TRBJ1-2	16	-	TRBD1	TGTGCCAGCAGCCACGGGGGTGCCAGGGGGTACTATGGCTACACCTTC	CASSHGGARGYYGYTF
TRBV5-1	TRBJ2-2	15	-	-	TGCGCCAGCAGCTTGCCCACCACGAACACCGGGGAGCTGTTTTTT	CASSLPTTNTGELFF
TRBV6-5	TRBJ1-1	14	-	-	TGTGCCAGCAGCCGCATACTAGCCGGCACTGAAGCTTTCTTT	CASSRILAGTEAFF
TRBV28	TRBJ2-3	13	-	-	TGTGCCAGCAGTTTGCAAGGGGTAGATACGCAGTATTTT	CASSLQGVDTQYF
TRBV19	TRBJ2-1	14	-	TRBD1	TGTGCCAGTAGCGGGACAGCCCAGAGCAATGAGCAGTTCTTC	CASSGTAQSNEQFF
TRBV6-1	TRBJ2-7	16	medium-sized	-	TGTGCCAGCAGTGAACCCCCGGGGCAGGGAGAGGACGAGCAGTACTTC	CASSEPPGQGEDEQYF
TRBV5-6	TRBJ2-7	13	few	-	TGTGCCAGCAGCCCATGGCATGGCGGCATCCGGTACTTC	CASSPWHGGIRYF
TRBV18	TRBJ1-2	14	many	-	TGTGCCAGCTCACCACCGGACAGCTCCTATGGCTACACCTTC	CASSPPDSSYGYTF
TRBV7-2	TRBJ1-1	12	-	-	TGTGCCAGCAGCCCCTGGGGCAGGGAGGCTTTCTTT	CASSPWGREAFF
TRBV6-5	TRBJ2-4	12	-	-	TGTGCCAGCAGTTCCCTGAGCAACATTCAGTACTTC	CASSSLSNIQYF
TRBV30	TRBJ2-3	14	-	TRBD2	TGTGCCTGGAGCTCTGGGGGGGGAGCAGATACGCAGTATTTT	CAWSSGGGADTQYF
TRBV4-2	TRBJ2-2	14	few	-	TGTGCCAGCAGCCAAGGGACATCCACCGGGGAGCTGTTTTTT	CASSQGTSTGELFF
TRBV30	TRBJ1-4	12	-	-	TGTGCCTGGAGTGGGGGGGAAGAAAAACTGTTTTTT	CAWSGGEEKLFF
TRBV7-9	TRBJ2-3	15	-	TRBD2	TGTGCCAGCACCTCGACTAGCGGGAGGGAAGATACGCAGTATTTT	CASTSTSGREDTQYF
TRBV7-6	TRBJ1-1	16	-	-	TGTGCCAGCAGCTTAGTTGCAGGGATATTGAACACTGAAGCTTTCTTT	CASSLVAGILNTEAFF
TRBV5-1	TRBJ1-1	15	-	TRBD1	TGCGCCAGCAGCCCGACGACAGGGGGAGACACTGAAGCTTTCTTT	CASSPTTGGDTEAFF
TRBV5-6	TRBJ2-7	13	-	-	TGTGCCAGCAGCTGGGGGGACCACTACGAGCAGTACTTC	CASSWGDHYEQYF
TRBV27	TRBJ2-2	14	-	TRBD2	TGTGCCAGCACGGGGACTAGCGGGACCGGGGAGCTGTTTTTT	CASTGTSGTGELFF
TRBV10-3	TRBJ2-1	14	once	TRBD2	TGTGCCATCAGTGCGGGACTAGGGTCTGGTGAGCAGTTCTTC	CAISAGLGSGEQFF
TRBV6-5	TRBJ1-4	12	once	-	TGTGCCGCGCAGTCCCGGCGGGGGGTACTGTTTTTT	CAAQSRRGVLFF
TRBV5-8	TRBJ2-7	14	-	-	TGTGCCAGCAGCTCCCCAGGGGTCGGACACGAGCAGTACTTC	CASSSPGVGHEQYF
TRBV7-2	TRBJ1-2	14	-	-	TGTGCCAGCAGCCCCCAGTGGGCAGGGGATGGCTACACCTTC	CASSPQWAGDGYTF
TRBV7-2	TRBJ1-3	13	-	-	TGTGCCAGCAGCTTACCCCACACGGACACCATATATTTT	CASSLPHTDTIYF
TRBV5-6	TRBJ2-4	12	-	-	TGTGCCAGCAGCCCAGGTCCCGGTATTCAGTACTTC	CASSPGPGIQYF
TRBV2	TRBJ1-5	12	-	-	TGTGCCAGCTGTCTGGTGGGTCAGCCCCAGCATTTT	CASCLVGQPQHF
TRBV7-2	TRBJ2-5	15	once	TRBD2	TGTGCCAGCAGCTGGGCTAGCGGGATCGTCGGGACCCAGTACTTC	CASSWASGIVGTQYF
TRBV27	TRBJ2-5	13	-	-	TGTGCCAGCAGCCCACAGATACAAGAGACCCAGTACTTC	CASSPQIQETQYF
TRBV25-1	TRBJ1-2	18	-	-	TGTGCCAGCAGTGGGCCCTCCCCCTCGAGTGGGGTAGCCTATGGCTACACCTTC	CASSGPSPSSGVAYGYTF
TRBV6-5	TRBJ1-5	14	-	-	TGTGCCAGCAGTTACTCGAGGGGAAGGGAGCCCCAGCATTTT	CASSYSRGREPQHF
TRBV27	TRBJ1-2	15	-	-	TGTGCCAGCAGTTTAAGGCCTTCCCTAAACTATGGCTACACCTTC	CASSLRPSLNYGYTF
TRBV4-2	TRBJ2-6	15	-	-	TGTGCCAGCAGCCAAGGGGCAACTGGGGCCAACGTCCTGACTTTC	CASSQGATGANVLTF
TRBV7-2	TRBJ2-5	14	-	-	TGTGCCAGCAGCCACCAGGCCCGGGGAGAGACCCAGTACTTC	CASSHQARGETQYF
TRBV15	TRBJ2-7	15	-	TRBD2	TGTGCCACCAGCAGATCGGGACTAGCGGCCTACGAGCAGTACTTC	CATSRSGLAAYEQYF
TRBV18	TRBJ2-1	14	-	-	TGTGCCAGCTCACCCTCGGACTGGCGAGGAGAGCAGTTCTTC	CASSPSDWRGEQFF
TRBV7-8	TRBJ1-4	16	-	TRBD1	TGTGCCAGCAGCCCGGGACAGGTTGCAACTAATGAAAAACTGTTTTTT	CASSPGQVATNEKLFF
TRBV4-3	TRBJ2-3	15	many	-	TGCGCCAGCAGCCAAGAATGGACCTCCACAGATACGCAGTATTTT	CASSQEWTSTDTQYF
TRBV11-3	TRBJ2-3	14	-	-	TGTGCCAGCAGCTTAGATCCCCGATCCGATACGCAGTATTTT	CASSLDPRSDTQYF
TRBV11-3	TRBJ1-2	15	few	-	TGTGCCAGCAGCTTAGGAGCGGGGTCCTCAGCTGGCTACACCTTC	CASSLGAGSSAGYTF
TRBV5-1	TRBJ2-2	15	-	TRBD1	TGCGCCAGCAGCTGGGGGACAGGGGCCCCTATTGAGCTGTTTTTT	CASSWGTGAPIELFF
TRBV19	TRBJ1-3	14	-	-	TGTGCCATGTCTCCGACCAGCTCTGGAAACACCATATATTTT	CAMSPTSSGNTIYF
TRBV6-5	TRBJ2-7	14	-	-	TGTGCCAGCAGTTACGGGCAGGGCTCCTACGAGCAGTACTTC	CASSYGQGSYEQYF
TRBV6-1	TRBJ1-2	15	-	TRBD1	TGTGCCAGCAGTGAAGCGCTGGGCAGGGGGTCGAGCTACACCTTC	CASSEALGRGSSYTF
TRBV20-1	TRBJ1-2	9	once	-	TGCAGGTCCGGTCAAGGCTACACCTTC	CRSGQGYTF
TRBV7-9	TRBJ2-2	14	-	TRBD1	TGTGCCAGCAGGAGACAGGGGAACACCGGGGAGCTGTTTTTT	CASRRQGNTGELFF
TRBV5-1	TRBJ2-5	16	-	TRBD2	TGCGCCAGCAGCCCAGGACTAGCGGGAGGGTCAGAGACCCAGTACTTC	CASSPGLAGGSETQYF
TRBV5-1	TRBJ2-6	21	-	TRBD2	TGCGCCAGCAGCCCCGAACCCCCGACTAGCGCCAGCAAAACTGGGGCCAACGTCCTGACTTTC	CASSPEPPTSASKTGANVLTF
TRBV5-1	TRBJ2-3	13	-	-	TGCGCCAGCAGCTTGGCTGGTACAGATACGCAGTATTTT	CASSLAGTDTQYF
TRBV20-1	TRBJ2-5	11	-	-	TGCAGTGCTGGAAAACAAGAGACCCAGTACTTC	CSAGKQETQYF
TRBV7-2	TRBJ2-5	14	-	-	TGTGCCAGCAGCTTAGGCGGGACTCAAGAGACCCAGTACTTC	CASSLGGTQETQYF
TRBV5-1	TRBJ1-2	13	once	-	TGCGCCAGCAGAGTAGGGTGGGGCCATGGCTACACCTTC	CASRVGWGHGYTF
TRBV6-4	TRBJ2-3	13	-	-	TGTGCCAGCAGTGCTGGGGAGGTAGATACGCAGTATTTT	CASSAGEVDTQYF
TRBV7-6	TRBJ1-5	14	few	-	TGTGCCAGCAGCCCTCGACAGAGCAATCAGCCCCAGCATTTT	CASSPRQSNQPQHF
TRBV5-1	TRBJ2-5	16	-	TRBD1	TGCGCCAGCAGCTTGAGTCAGGGGGCGCAGGGGGAGACCCAGTACTTC	CASSLSQGAQGETQYF
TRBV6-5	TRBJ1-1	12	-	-	TGTGCCAGCAGACCCCCAGGGGCTGAAGCTTTCTTT	CASRPPGAEAFF
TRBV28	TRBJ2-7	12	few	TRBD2	TGTGGCAGCCAAGCGGGGCCCTACGAGCAGTACTTC	CGSQAGPYEQYF